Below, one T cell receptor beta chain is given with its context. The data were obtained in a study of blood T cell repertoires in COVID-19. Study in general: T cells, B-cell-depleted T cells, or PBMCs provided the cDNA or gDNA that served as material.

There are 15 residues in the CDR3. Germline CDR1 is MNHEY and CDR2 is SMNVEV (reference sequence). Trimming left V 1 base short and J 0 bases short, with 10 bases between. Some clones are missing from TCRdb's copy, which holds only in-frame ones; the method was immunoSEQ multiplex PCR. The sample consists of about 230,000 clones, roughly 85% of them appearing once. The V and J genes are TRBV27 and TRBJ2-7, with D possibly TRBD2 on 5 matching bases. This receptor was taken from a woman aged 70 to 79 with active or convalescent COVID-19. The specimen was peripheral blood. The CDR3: CASSLFSAFSYEQYF. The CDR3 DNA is TGTGCCAGCAGTTTATTTAGCGCTTTCTCCTACGAGCAGTACTTC.